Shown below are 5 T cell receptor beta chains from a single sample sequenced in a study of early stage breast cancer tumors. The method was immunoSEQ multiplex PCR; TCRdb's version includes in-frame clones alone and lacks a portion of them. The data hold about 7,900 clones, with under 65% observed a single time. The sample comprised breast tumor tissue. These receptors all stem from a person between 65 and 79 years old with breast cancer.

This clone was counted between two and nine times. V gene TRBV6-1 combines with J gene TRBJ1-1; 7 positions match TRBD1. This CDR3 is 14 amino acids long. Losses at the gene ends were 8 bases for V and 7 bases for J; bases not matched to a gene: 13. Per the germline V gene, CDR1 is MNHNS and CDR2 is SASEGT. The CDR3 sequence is CASLRGGAEGEAFF. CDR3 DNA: TGTGCCAGCCTTCGAGGGGGCGCAGAGGGTGAAGCTTTCTTT.

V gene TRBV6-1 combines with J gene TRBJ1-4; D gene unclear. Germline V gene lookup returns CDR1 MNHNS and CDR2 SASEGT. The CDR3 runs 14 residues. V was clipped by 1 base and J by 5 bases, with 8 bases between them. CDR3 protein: CASSEGTGNEKLFF. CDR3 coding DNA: TGTGCCAGCAGTGAAGGGACGGGGAATGAAAAACTGTTTTTT.

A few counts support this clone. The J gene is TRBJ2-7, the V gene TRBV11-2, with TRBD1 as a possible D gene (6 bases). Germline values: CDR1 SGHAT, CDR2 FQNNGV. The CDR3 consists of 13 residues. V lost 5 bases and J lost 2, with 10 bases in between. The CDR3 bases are TGTGCCAGCAGCGAGGGACATCCCTACGAGCAGTACTTC. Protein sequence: CASSEGHPYEQYF.

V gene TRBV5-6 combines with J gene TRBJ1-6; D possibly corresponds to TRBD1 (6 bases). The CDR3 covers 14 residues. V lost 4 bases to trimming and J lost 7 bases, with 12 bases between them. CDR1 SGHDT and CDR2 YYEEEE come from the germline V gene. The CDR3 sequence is CASSHKQGNSPLHF. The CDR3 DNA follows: TGTGCCAGCAGCCATAAACAGGGAAATTCACCCCTCCACTTT.

CDR3 amino acids: CASRTGGGETQYF. As DNA, the CDR3 is TGTGCCAGCAGAACAGGGGGCGGAGAGACCCAGTACTTC. The chain uses TRBV6-6 and TRBJ2-5; TRBD1 matches 9 bases. V shed 6 bases, J shed 4 bases, and the junction held 3 bases outside the gene matches. The CDR3 loop spans 13 amino acids. Germline V gives CDR1 MNHNY, CDR2 SVGAGI (reference sequence).